The 4 T cell receptor beta chains given below trace back to one sample, sequenced in a study of blood T cell repertoires in COVID-19. Measured with immunoSEQ multiplex PCR; TCRdb has only the in-frame clones, and not every one. The sample carries 150,000 to 200,000 clones, about nine tenths recorded once. The sequencing sample was made of peripheral blood. The source of these receptors is a man between 65 and 85 years old with acute or convalescent COVID-19.

The V and J genes are TRBV7-3 and TRBJ2-2; possible D gene TRBD2, 5 bases. Looked up from germline, CDR1 is SGHTA and CDR2 is FQGTGA. The CDR3 spans 13 residues. V lost 5 bases to trimming and J lost 5 bases, with 9 bases between them. CDR3: CASSRWETGELFF. CDR3 nucleotide sequence: TGTGCCAGCAGCCGGTGGGAGACCGGGGAGCTGTTTTTT. Full variable domain (remainder filled in from reference TRBV7-3 and TRBJ2-2): GAGVSQTPSNKVTEKGKYVELRCDPISGHTALYWYRQSLGQGPEFLIYFQGTGAADDSGLPNDRFFAVRPEGSVSTLKIQRTERGDSAVYLCASSRWETGELFFGEGSRLTVL.

This chain uses TRBV5-1 with TRBJ1-6; no firm D call. Germline CDR1 SGHRS, CDR2 YFSETQ. This CDR3 comprises 15 residues. With 4 bases removed from V and 0 bases from J, the gap between germline ends came to 8 bases. The CDR3 coding sequence is TGCGCCAGCAGCCCGAAGAGCTCCTATAATTCACCCCTCCACTTT. It yields the protein CASSPKSSYNSPLHF.

V gene TRBV5-1 combines with J gene TRBJ2-5; 10 bases line up with TRBD2. The CDR3 has 14 residues. V trimming: 5 bases; J trimming: 4 bases; junction bases outside the gene matches: 5. CDR1 is SGHRS and CDR2 is YFSETQ in the germline V gene. For the CDR3, the DNA is TGCGCCAGCAGGCCGACTAGCGGGCGAGAGACCCAGTACTTC. Translated: CASRPTSGRETQYF.

This clone came up a few times. The V call is TRBV7-3, the J call TRBJ2-3, with TRBD1 matching 7 bases. V was clipped by 5 bases and J by 0 bases; unmatched bases: 2. The CDR3 spans 14 residues. CDR1 is SGHTA, CDR2 FQGTGA, per germline. The CDR3 reads CASSLQGSTDTQYF. The CDR3 DNA is TGTGCCAGCAGCCTACAGGGGAGCACAGATACGCAGTATTTT. Drawing the rest from reference TRBV7-3 and TRBJ2-3, the complete variable domain is GAGVSQTPSNKVTEKGKYVELRCDPISGHTALYWYRQSLGQGPEFLIYFQGTGAADDSGLPNDRFFAVRPEGSVSTLKIQRTERGDSAVYLCASSLQGSTDTQYFGPGTRLTVL.